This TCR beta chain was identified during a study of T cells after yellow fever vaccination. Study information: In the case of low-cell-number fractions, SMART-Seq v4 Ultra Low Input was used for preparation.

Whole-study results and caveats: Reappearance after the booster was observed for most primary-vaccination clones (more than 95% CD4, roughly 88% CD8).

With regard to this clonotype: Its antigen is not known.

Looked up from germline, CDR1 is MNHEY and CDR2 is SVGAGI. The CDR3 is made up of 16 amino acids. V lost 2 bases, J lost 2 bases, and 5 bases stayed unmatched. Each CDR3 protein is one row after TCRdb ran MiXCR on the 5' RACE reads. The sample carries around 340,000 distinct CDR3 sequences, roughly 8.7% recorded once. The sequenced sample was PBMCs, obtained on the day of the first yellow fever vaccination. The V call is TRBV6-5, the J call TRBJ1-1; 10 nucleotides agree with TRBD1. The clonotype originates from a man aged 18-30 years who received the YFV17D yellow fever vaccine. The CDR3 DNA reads TGTGCCAGCAGTTACCGTGACAGGGGGCCTAACACTGAAGCTTTCTTT. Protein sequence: CASSYRDRGPNTEAFF.